The 24 T cell receptor beta chains below all came from one sample that was sequenced in a study of blood T cell repertoires in COVID-19. Some clones are missing from TCRdb's copy, which holds only in-frame ones; the method was immunoSEQ multiplex PCR. The sample shows some 210,000 clones, approximately 75% of them seen only once. Sequencing used PBMCs or T cells enriched from blood (not recorded which). Source of these receptors: a man aged 35 to 55 who had recovered from COVID-19.

The chain carries TRBV27 and TRBJ2-1, with 12 positions matching TRBD2. V was pared by 5 bases and J by 4 bases, with 9 bases of the junction left unmatched. This CDR3 region has 17 residues. Germline V gene data show CDR1 as MNHEY and CDR2 as SMNVEV (reference sequence). The CDR3 nucleotides are TGTGCCAGCAGTACCTATTCGACTAGCGGGAGTTACAATGAGCAGTTCTTC. It specifies CASSTYSTSGSYNEQFF.

The genes are TRBV5-8 and TRBJ1-5, with D hard to call. This CDR3 contains 18 residues. Germline CDR1 is SGHTS and CDR2 is YDEGEE. The V and J ends lost 0 bases and 6 bases respectively, with 22 bases between them. CDR3 sequence: CASSLEYGAGGSLQPQHF. The CDR3 coding sequence is TGTGCCAGCAGCTTGGAGTATGGTGCAGGAGGGTCCCTTCAGCCCCAGCATTTT.

The chain carries TRBV12-5 and TRBJ2-2; 10 positions agree with TRBD2. Germline assignment: CDR1 LGHNT and CDR2 FRNRAP. The CDR3 covers 16 residues. V shed 6 bases and J 5 bases; nucleotides not matched to a gene: 9. CDR3 coding DNA: TGTGCTAGTGGCCTTTTAGCGGGAGGAGGGACCGGGGAGCTGTTTTTT. Translating it yields CASGLLAGGGTGELFF.

This chain links TRBV7-3 with TRBJ1-1; a weak D match, TRBD1 (6 bases). Trimming left V 2 bases short and J 0 bases short, with 10 bases between. Germline V lookup: CDR1 SGHTA, CDR2 FQGTGA. The CDR3 loop spans 15 amino acids. The CDR3 DNA reads as TGTGCCAGCAGCTTACAGGGGCAGGTGAACACTGAAGCTTTCTTT. This codes for CASSLQGQVNTEAFF.

The sample holds one count of this clone. V gene TRBV9 combines with J gene TRBJ2-1, with TRBD2 matching over 14 bases. The V gene end was trimmed by 3 bases and the J gene end by 5 bases; junction bases not matched to a gene: 7. This CDR3 region has 17 residues. CDR1 is SGDLS and CDR2 is YYNGEE in the germline V gene. CDR3 sequence reads: CASSALPGLAGDNEQFF. As DNA, the CDR3 is TGTGCCAGCAGCGCACTGCCGGGACTAGCGGGGGACAATGAGCAGTTCTTC.

The chain couples TRBV10-3 to TRBJ1-3; a weak D match, TRBD1 (6 bases). Germline V gives CDR1 ENHRY, CDR2 SYGVKD. The CDR3 totals 16 residues. V shed 5 bases and J shed 0 bases, with 14 bases lying between them. CDR3 nucleotides: TGTGCCATCAGTCCCGGACAGCCTCTCTCTGGAAACACCATATATTTT. It codes for CAISPGQPLSGNTIYF.

The chain combines TRBV6-5 with TRBJ1-2, with unresolved D. V lost 0 bases to trimming and J lost 4 bases, with 9 bases between them. There are 14 residues in the CDR3. Germline V gene lookup returns CDR1 MNHEY and CDR2 SVGAGI. The chain's CDR3 is CASSYSGSFYGYTF. Here the CDR3 DNA reads TGTGCCAGCAGTTACTCGGGCAGCTTCTATGGCTACACCTTC.

V is TRBV7-9 and J is TRBJ1-2; maybe TRBD1 (5 bases). The germline V and J ends were trimmed by 10 bases and 3 bases, with 12 bases remaining between them. The CDR3 is 12 residues long. CDR1 and CDR2 (germline): SEHNR, FQNEAQ (reference sequence). CDR3 amino acids: CATGGGDYGYTF. In DNA, the CDR3 is TGTGCCACCGGGGGAGGGGACTATGGCTACACCTTC.

This clone was detected only once. J is TRBJ2-5 and V is TRBV9; TRBD2 might be the D (5 bases). Germline V gives CDR1 SGDLS, CDR2 YYNGEE. V was cut by 0 bases and J by 1 base, with 10 bases left in between. CDR3 length: 15 residues. In nucleotides, the CDR3 is TGTGCCAGCAGCGTAGATGGCGGGTCCCAAGAGACCCAGTACTTC. Translation gives CASSVDGGSQETQYF.

This chain joins TRBV9 and TRBJ1-1; D not certain. Germline values: CDR1 SGDLS, CDR2 YYNGEE. The ends were cut back, 4 bases at V and 7 bases at J, with 14 bases in the middle. The CDR3 has 13 residues. The CDR3 is CASSPRTTFEAFF. Written as DNA, the CDR3 is TGTGCCAGCAGCCCCCGAACTACTTTTGAAGCTTTCTTT.

The rearrangement joins TRBV7-8 to TRBJ2-5; possibly TRBD2 for D (6 bases). V was trimmed by 8 bases and J by 5 bases, leaving 27 bases between them. This CDR3 has 17 residues. CDR1 is SGHVS, CDR2 FQNEAQ, per germline. CDR3 DNA: TGTGCCAGCTCCCCCTGGGGAGGAGCTGAGACGGGTGAGACCCAGTACTTC. Protein product: CASSPWGGAETGETQYF.

This clone turned up a few times. J is TRBJ2-3 and V is TRBV7-9; the match to TRBD2 covers 10 bases. The CDR3 is made up of 15 amino acids. In germline, CDR1 is SEHNR, CDR2 FQNEAQ (reference sequence). Unmatched junction bases numbered 3, after V lost 5 bases and J lost 1 base. CDR3 nucleotide sequence: TGTGCCAGCAGCACTAGCGGGGCCCGCACAGATACGCAGTATTTT. Its translation: CASSTSGARTDTQYF.

This rearrangement joins TRBV12-3 or TRBV12-4 to TRBJ1-4; 9 nucleotides line up with TRBD1. The CDR3 runs to 13 residues. The V and J ends lost 8 bases and 3 bases, in that order; junction bases with no gene match: 1. CDR3 bases: TGTGCCAGCCGGACAGGGGCTAATGAAAAACTGTTTTTT. It yields the protein CASRTGANEKLFF.

The chain uses TRBV24-1 and TRBJ1-1; 9 bases fit TRBD1. The ends lost 7 bases at V and 4 bases at J; junction bases unmatched: 3. CDR1 is KGHDR, CDR2 SFDVKD, per germline. CDR3 length: 13 amino acids. CDR3 protein: CATRLTGGTEAFF. The CDR3 region has the DNA TGTGCCACCAGACTGACAGGGGGCACTGAAGCTTTCTTT.

The V and J genes are TRBV19 and TRBJ2-2, with 9 bases aligning to TRBD1. Germline trimming cut 5 bases from V and 5 bases from J; bases unmatched to any gene: 3. CDR3 length: 14 amino acids. The germline V gene has CDR1 LNHDA and CDR2 SQIVND (reference sequence). CDR3 loop: CASSLDRGTGELFF. The CDR3 DNA is TGTGCCAGTAGTTTGGACAGGGGAACCGGGGAGCTGTTTTTT.

This clone was seen a few times. V is TRBV6-6 and J is TRBJ2-3; D is undetermined. Germline CDR1 MNHNY, CDR2 SVGAGI (reference sequence). V gave up 6 bases and J gave up 0 bases, with 7 bases separating them. The CDR3 consists of 13 residues. CDR3 nucleotide sequence: TGTGCCAGCAGGACATATAGCACAGATACGCAGTATTTT. Protein sequence: CASRTYSTDTQYF.

This sequence joins TRBV7-8 and TRBJ1-5; no clear D. V shed 5 bases and J shed 6 bases, with 11 bases lying between them. CDR3 length: 13 residues. Germline values: CDR1 SGHVS, CDR2 FQNEAQ. CDR3 nucleotides: TGTGCCAGCAGCGTTGGAGGGTTTCAGCCCCAGCATTTT. Translation gives CASSVGGFQPQHF.

This clone was recorded only once. The rearrangement uses TRBV12-3 or TRBV12-4 and TRBJ2-1; D unclear. The length of the CDR3 is 11 residues. The ends were cut back, 2 bases at V and 8 bases at J, with 4 bases in the middle. The CDR3 loop is CASSLPHEQFF. The CDR3 region has the DNA TGTGCCAGCAGTTTACCTCATGAGCAGTTCTTC.

The rearrangement uses TRBV19 and TRBJ1-2; TRBD1 might be the D (5 bases). Germline CDR1 LNHDA, CDR2 SQIVND (reference sequence). With 10 bases removed from V and 6 bases from J, the gap between germline ends came to 21 bases. The CDR3 covers 14 residues. The CDR3 loop is CATGGLQKVDGYTF. The CDR3 DNA follows: TGTGCCACGGGGGGACTCCAAAAAGTGGATGGCTACACCTTC.

The genes are TRBV24-1 and TRBJ1-5; 7 bases are a match to TRBD1. The CDR3 spans 15 residues. V lost 4 bases and J lost 4; bases outside the gene matches: 6. The V gene's germline CDR1 is KGHDR and CDR2 SFDVKD. The CDR3 loop reads CATSDPGQPNQPQHF. In nucleotides, the CDR3 is TGTGCCACCAGTGACCCGGGACAGCCTAATCAGCCCCAGCATTTT.

This clone was counted at least ten times. V gene TRBV6-1 combines with J gene TRBJ1-5; D might be TRBD1 (6 bases). The CDR3 spans 16 residues. CDR1 MNHNS and CDR2 SASEGT come from the germline V gene. V gave up 3 bases and J gave up 5 bases, with 17 bases separating them. The CDR3 DNA follows: TGTGCCAGCAGTGAGCGGTTACAGGGATATGATCAGCCCCAGCATTTT. Translation: CASSERLQGYDQPQHF.

The chain joins TRBV6-1 to TRBJ1-2; D is undetermined. Trimming removed 2 bases from V and 4 bases from J, with 5 bases in between. Germline V gives CDR1 MNHNS, CDR2 SASEGT. The CDR3 is made up of 12 amino acids. CDR3: CASSETGYGYTF. DNA of the CDR3: TGTGCCAGCAGTGAAACTGGCTATGGCTACACCTTC.

J is TRBJ2-7 and V is TRBV4-1; 7 nucleotides line up with TRBD2. The CDR3 consists of 12 residues. With 0 bases clipped from V and 7 bases from J, the junction kept 0 bases outside the gene matches. The germline V gene encodes CDR1 MGHRA and CDR2 YSYEKL. CDR3 DNA: TGCGCCAGCAGCCAAGAGGGGGGGGAGCAGTACTTC. This sequence encodes CASSQEGGEQYF.

This chain's CDR3 is CASSKDEVPVYNSPLHF. For the CDR3, the DNA is TGTGCCAGCAGCAAAGATGAGGTCCCCGTCTATAATTCACCCCTCCACTTT. The V and J genes are TRBV21-1 and TRBJ1-6. TRBV21-1 is termed a pseudogene. The CDR3 extends over 17 amino acids.